One and the same sample provided the 13 T cell receptor beta chains below, sequenced in a study of cytomegalovirus exposure and HLA in healthy donors. In the PCR, 60 Vbeta and 13 Jbeta primers were used. The method was immunoSEQ multiplex PCR; TCRdb's version includes in-frame clones alone and lacks a portion of them. The repertoire holds about 180,000 clones, with around four fifths as singletons. Sequenced: PBMCs. These receptor sequences come from a woman in her sixties in good health and CMV-seropositive.

This clone was seen just once. The chain employs TRBV11-2 and TRBJ2-7; 11 nucleotides align to TRBD2. This CDR3 is 14 amino acids long. Per the germline V gene, CDR1 is SGHAT and CDR2 is FQNNGV. The ends lost 7 bases at V and 9 bases at J; junction bases unmatched: 11. Here the CDR3 reads CASNLLAGVRGQYF. The DNA of the CDR3 is TGTGCCAGCAACCTACTAGCGGGAGTACGGGGGCAGTACTTC.

This chain uses TRBV5-6 with TRBJ1-2; 9 bases match TRBD1. Unmatched junction bases numbered 5, after V lost 3 bases and J lost 8 bases. This CDR3 comprises 13 residues. Germline lookup yields CDR1 SGHDT and CDR2 YYEEEE. CDR3 nucleotides: TGTGCCAGCAGCTCTGGGACAGGGAAAGGCTACACCTTC. Its translation: CASSSGTGKGYTF.

The chain links TRBV27 to TRBJ1-5; no clear D gene. Trimming cost V 1 base and J 3 bases, with 16 bases left between them. Per the germline V gene, CDR1 is MNHEY and CDR2 is SMNVEV (reference sequence). The CDR3 contains 17 residues. CDR3 nucleotides: TGTGCCAGCAGTTTATTCATCGCGGGCAATGTCAATCAGCCCCAGCATTTT. Its translation: CASSLFIAGNVNQPQHF.

A few counts support this clone. The chain has TRBV30 and TRBJ2-7; the D gene is possibly TRBD2 (6 bases). The CDR3 is 12 residues long. V was clipped by 2 bases and J by 9 bases, with 14 bases between them. CDR1 and CDR2 from the germline V gene are GTSNPN and SVGIG (reference sequence). The CDR3 DNA is TGTGCCTGGAGTTCAGGGTTGGGGGGGCAGTACTTC. Protein product: CAWSSGLGGQYF.

This rearrangement joins TRBV27 to TRBJ2-1; 11 bases fit TRBD2. This CDR3 has 15 amino acids. The germline gives CDR1 MNHEY, CDR2 SMNVEV (reference sequence). Trimming cost V 5 bases and J 4 bases; bases outside gene matches: 4. CDR3 DNA sequence: TGTGCCAGCAGTATTCGACTAGCGGGGTACAATGAGCAGTTCTTC. Residues: CASSIRLAGYNEQFF.

The chain uses TRBV7-3 and TRBJ2-7; D unclear. The CDR3 is made up of 13 amino acids. The germline V gene encodes CDR1 SGHTA and CDR2 FQGTGA. The germline V and J ends were trimmed by 5 bases and 6 bases, with 14 bases remaining between them. The CDR3 DNA reads TGTGCCAGCAGCCCCGGGTCCTTGGGCGAGCAGTACTTC. It translates to CASSPGSLGEQYF. The full variable domain, in which reference TRBV7-3 and TRBJ2-7 provide the parts outside the CDR3, is GAGVSQTPSNKVTEKGKYVELRCDPISGHTALYWYRQSLGQGPEFLIYFQGTGAADDSGLPNDRFFAVRPEGSVSTLKIQRTERGDSAVYLCASSPGSLGEQYFGPGTRLTVT.

The chain recombines TRBV6-4 with TRBJ1-5, with D possibly matching TRBD1 (5 bases). V dropped 1 base and J dropped 2 bases, with 21 bases sitting between them. This CDR3 contains 19 residues. Germline V gene data show CDR1 as MRHNA and CDR2 as SNTAGT. The CDR3 DNA is TGTGCCAGCAGTGACTGGAAATTGGGGAGGGGCGATGGCAATCAGCCCCAGCATTTT. The encoded protein is CASSDWKLGRGDGNQPQHF.

V usage is TRBV29-1 and J usage is TRBJ1-1, with D maybe TRBD1 (5 bases). The CDR3 is 10 amino acids. Germline CDR1 is SQVTM and CDR2 is ANQGSEA. Trimming took off 4 bases at V and 8 bases at J, with 8 bases between the two ends. The CDR3 loop reads CSVVEGEAFF. Written as DNA, the CDR3 is TGCAGCGTTGTGGAGGGGGAAGCTTTCTTT. Drawing the rest from reference TRBV29-1 and TRBJ1-1, the complete variable domain is SAVISQKPSRDICQRGTSLTIQCQVDSQVTMMFWYRQQPGQSLTLIATANQGSEATYESGFVIDKFPISRPNLTFSTLTVSNMSPEDSSIYLCSVVEGEAFFGQGTRLTVV.

The chain couples TRBV10-3 to TRBJ1-4, with a weak D call TRBD1 (5 bases). Trimming pared 10 bases from V and 4 bases from J, leaving 13 bases between. There are 13 residues in the CDR3. Germline V CDR1 and CDR2: ENHRY, SYGVKD. This CDR3 reads CATARGDNEKLFF. The DNA for the CDR3 is TGTGCCACAGCTCGGGGGGATAATGAAAAACTGTTTTTT.

This clone was observed a few times. The chain links TRBV5-1 to TRBJ2-3; 7 bases line up with TRBD1. The V segment lost 5 bases and the J segment 1 base; nucleotides outside the gene matches: 7. CDR3 length equals 15 residues. Germline lookup yields CDR1 SGHRS and CDR2 YFSETQ. The CDR3 loop reads CASRYSGTGTDTQYF. CDR3 in DNA: TGCGCCAGCAGGTATTCCGGGACAGGCACAGATACGCAGTATTTT.

V and J are TRBV19 and TRBJ2-3; possible D gene TRBD1, 6 bases. Trimming took 6 bases from V and 2 from J, leaving 12 bases between them. This CDR3 region has 14 residues. CDR1 is LNHDA, CDR2 SQIVND, per germline (reference sequence). The DNA of the CDR3 is TGTGCCAGTAGGAATACAGGGTTCACAGATACGCAGTATTTT. Translated: CASRNTGFTDTQYF.

The chain has TRBV19 and TRBJ1-6; 7 bases align to TRBD1. Germline CDR1 reads LNHDA; CDR2 reads SQIVND (reference sequence). The CDR3 totals 13 residues. V lost 7 bases and J lost 10; bases outside the gene matches: 7. The DNA of the CDR3 is TGTGCCAGTAAGACAGGGACTGAGTCACCCCTCCACTTT. As protein: CASKTGTESPLHF.

The chain employs TRBV5-1 and TRBJ2-3; TRBD1 matches 10 bases. Trimming took 4 bases from V and 0 from J; bases not matched to a gene: 5. Looked up from germline, CDR1 is SGHRS and CDR2 is YFSETQ. The CDR3 is made up of 16 amino acids. CDR3 sequence (DNA): TGCGCCAGCAGCCGACAGGGGGCCCTTAGCACAGATACGCAGTATTTT. Protein sequence: CASSRQGALSTDTQYF. Complete variable domain (other parts from reference TRBV5-1 and TRBJ2-3): KAGVTQTPRYLIKTRGQQVTLSCSPISGHRSVSWYQQTPGQGLQFLFEYFSETQRNKGNFPGRFSGRQFSNSRSEMNVSTLELGDSALYLCASSRQGALSTDTQYFGPGTRLTVL.